These 11 T cell receptor beta chains originate from one sample sequenced in a study of T cells after yellow fever vaccination. Each CDR3 protein is one row after TCRdb ran MiXCR on the 5' RACE reads. The sample carries roughly 340,000 distinct CDR3 sequences, 3.5% to 4.5% recorded once. The sequences come from PBMCs, collected 5 days after the yellow fever booster vaccination. The receptors come from a man aged 18 to 29 who received the YFV17D yellow fever vaccine.

V usage is TRBV7-9 and J usage is TRBJ1-2, with no clear D. Germline-derived CDR1 and CDR2 are SEHNR and FQNEAQ (reference sequence). There are 11 residues in the CDR3. Trimming took 2 bases from V and 6 from J, leaving 4 bases between them. In DNA form, the CDR3 reads TGTGCCAGCAGCTTACCGGATGGCTACACCTTC. Encoded protein: CASSLPDGYTF.

V and J are TRBV7-9 and TRBJ1-1, with D unresolved. Germline CDR1 is SEHNR and CDR2 is FQNEAQ (reference sequence). V shed 5 bases and J shed 9 bases, with 16 bases lying between them. This CDR3 is 13 amino acids long. CDR3 protein: CASSQEGASQAFF. DNA of the CDR3: TGTGCCAGCAGCCAAGAGGGAGCTTCTCAAGCTTTCTTT.

This rearrangement joins TRBV12-3 or TRBV12-4 to TRBJ2-2, with TRBD1 identical over 10 bases. The J segment lost 1 base and the V segment lost 6 bases, leaving 17 bases of the junction unmatched. This CDR3 spans 20 amino acids. The CDR3 sequence: CASRLAPTWDRGRNTGELFF. For the CDR3, the DNA is TGTGCCAGCAGGCTTGCGCCTACCTGGGACAGGGGCCGGAACACCGGGGAGCTGTTTTTT.

The chain employs TRBV7-3 and TRBJ2-5; 7 nucleotides match TRBD1. Germline V gene data show CDR1 as SGHTA and CDR2 as FQGTGA. CDR3 length: 13 amino acids. V was clipped by 4 bases and J by 4 bases; unmatched bases: 3. Here the CDR3 reads CASSSHRGETQYF. The CDR3 coding sequence is TGTGCCAGCAGCTCCCACAGGGGAGAGACCCAGTACTTC.

V and J are TRBV11-2 and TRBJ1-2, with D unclear. Germline CDR1 and CDR2: SGHAT and FQNNGV. V was pared by 5 bases and J by 0 bases, with 19 bases between. The CDR3 is 17 residues long. The CDR3 nucleotides are TGTGCCAGCAGCCCCCTCGGACGTCCCTCAGCTAACTATGGCTACACCTTC. Protein sequence: CASSPLGRPSANYGYTF.

This clonotype was counted at least ten times. V usage is TRBV6-2 or TRBV6-3 and J usage is TRBJ2-2, with no clear D. Trimming removed 3 bases at V and 9 bases at J, with 5 bases between. CDR1 MNHEY and CDR2 SVGEGT come from the germline V gene. The CDR3 spans 11 residues. The CDR3 spells CASSYLWELFF. CDR3 bases: TGTGCCAGCAGTTATCTCTGGGAGCTGTTTTTT.

This clonotype came up many times. The gene calls are TRBV5-5 and TRBJ1-1, with TRBD1 identical over 9 bases. Germline V gene sequence: CDR1 SGHKS, CDR2 YYEKEE (reference sequence). V trimming: 3 bases; J trimming: 3 bases; junction bases outside the gene matches: 3. The CDR3 sequence is 14 residues long. The CDR3 DNA is TGTGCCAGCAGCTCAAGGACAGGGGACACTGAAGCTTTCTTT. Its translation is CASSSRTGDTEAFF.

This clonotype was counted ten times or more. The chain has TRBV19 and TRBJ2-1; D remains unclear. The CDR3 is made up of 13 amino acids. Per germline, CDR1 LNHDA and CDR2 SQIVND (reference sequence). Trimming left V 0 bases short and J 10 bases short, with 10 bases between. In nucleotides, the CDR3 is TGTGCCAGTAGTATAGATCGGAGACTGGAGCAGTTCTTC. Amino acid sequence: CASSIDRRLEQFF.

The J gene is TRBJ2-3, the V gene TRBV29-1; TRBD1 agrees at 8 bases. Germline V CDR1 and CDR2: SQVTM, ANQGSEA. Trimming removed 2 bases from V and 5 bases from J; junction bases left unmatched: 6. The CDR3 sequence is 14 residues long. The CDR3, as DNA: TGCAGCGTTGAAAGGACAGGGTTAGGAGATACGCAGTATTTT. It is translated as CSVERTGLGDTQYF.

The V call is TRBV19, the J call TRBJ2-1, with 10 positions matching TRBD2. CDR1 is LNHDA and CDR2 is SQIVND in the germline V gene (reference sequence). This CDR3 is built from 16 residues. The V and J ends lost 2 bases and 7 bases, in that order; junction bases with no gene match: 8. The CDR3 nucleotides are TGTGCCAGTAGTATAAGGAGCGGGGGGGCCGTAAATGAGCAGTTCTTC. Translation: CASSIRSGGAVNEQFF.

This sequence joins TRBV29-1 and TRBJ1-1; perhaps TRBD1 as D (6 bases). V lost 7 bases and J lost 0, with 15 bases in between. Germline CDR1 SQVTM, CDR2 ANQGSEA. There are 14 residues in the CDR3. The CDR3 nucleotides are TGCAGCGGGGTAGACAGGAGGATGAACACTGAAGCTTTCTTT. Its protein product is CSGVDRRMNTEAFF. The whole variable domain, remainder taken from reference TRBV29-1 and TRBJ1-1, is SAVISQKPSRDICQRGTSLTIQCQVDSQVTMMFWYRQQPGQSLTLIATANQGSEATYESGFVIDKFPISRPNLTFSTLTVSNMSPEDSSIYLCSGVDRRMNTEAFFGQGTRLTVV.